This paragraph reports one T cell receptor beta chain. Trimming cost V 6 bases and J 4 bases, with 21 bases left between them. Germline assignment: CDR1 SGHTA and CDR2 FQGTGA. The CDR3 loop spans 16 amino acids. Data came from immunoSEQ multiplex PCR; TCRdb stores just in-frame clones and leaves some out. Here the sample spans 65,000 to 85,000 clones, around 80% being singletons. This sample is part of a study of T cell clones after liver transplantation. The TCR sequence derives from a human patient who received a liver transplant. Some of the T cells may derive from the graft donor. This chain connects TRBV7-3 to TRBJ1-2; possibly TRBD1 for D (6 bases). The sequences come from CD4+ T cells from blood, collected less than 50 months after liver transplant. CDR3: CASSSSSRTESYGYTF. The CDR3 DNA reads TGTGCCAGCAGTTCATCCTCGAGGACAGAGAGCTATGGCTACACCTTC.